This T cell receptor beta chain was profiled in a study of naive and memory T cell subsets. Study-wide results and caveats: In naive cells, over 95% of TCR sequences were seen only once. There was no ground truth to check naive and memory subset results.

Cells stained for CD3, CD4, CD8, CD45RA, CD27 and viability were sorted into four CD45RA/CD27 subsets. Both TRBC1 and TRBC2 were covered by a beta constant-region primer of two equimolar oligonucleotides. Four rounds of PCR amplified the ligated cDNA using nested alpha and beta constant-region primers plus SP2. The cDNA 3' end received a ligated single-stranded oligonucleotide carrying the SP2 primer and a 12-nucleotide UMI. Each CDR3 protein gets one entry after TCRdb re-called the UMI-ligation and nested PCR reads with MiXCR. The table includes roughly 80,000 distinct CDR3 sequences, roughly 9.2% detected once. Germline trimming cut 3 bases from V and 3 bases from J; bases unmatched to any gene: 4. The CDR3 consists of 14 residues. Germline CDR1 SGDLS, CDR2 YYNGEE. Concerning this clonotype: Its antigen remains unidentified.

This receptor was obtained from a human donor in good health. What was sequenced was naive CD8+ T cells from blood. This chain links TRBV9 with TRBJ2-7; 9 bases align to TRBD2. The CDR3 loop is CASSDSGSGYEQYF. As DNA, the CDR3 is TGTGCCAGCAGCGATAGCGGGAGTGGCTACGAGCAGTACTTC.